This T cell receptor beta chain is from a study of patients and donors after allogeneic stem cell transplantation. CDR1 SQVTM and CDR2 ANQGSEA come from the germline V gene. CDR3 length: 16 residues. Trimming cost V 4 bases and J 0 bases, with 13 bases left between them. This clonotype was picked up a small number of times. TCRdb re-derived calls from the RT-PCR reads in MiXCR, one entry per CDR3 protein. The sample has hundreds of thousands of distinct CDR3 sequences; 16% are singletons. The sequence was collected from a human donor who was either an allogeneic HSCT recipient or a stem cell or donor lymphocyte infusion donor (not recorded which). It is not recorded whose cells these are; they may come from a transplant donor. The chain has TRBV29-1 and TRBJ2-6; D is possibly TRBD1 (6 bases). The sequencing input was blood, either unsorted or a sorted T cell fraction (not recorded which). The CDR3 reads CSVVWTVSSGANVLTF. CDR3 coding DNA: TGCAGCGTTGTTTGGACAGTCTCCTCTGGGGCCAACGTCCTGACTTTC.